This T cell receptor (beta chain) emerged from a study of T cells in Graves' hyperthyroidism and ophthalmopathy. About the research overall: Peripheral blood was secured at the point of initial diagnosis, before any treatment.

The CDR3 sequence is 15 residues long. Germline CDR1 KGHSH, CDR2 LQKENI. The V segment lost 1 base and the J segment 3 bases; nucleotides outside the gene matches: 3. From RNA transcripts, TCR beta CDR3 regions were amplified. First-round RT-PCR of the TCR CDR3 relied on the HTBI primer set. TCRdb called the multiplex PCR reads again in MiXCR, with one record for every CDR3 protein. This sample has 490,000 or so distinct CDR3 sequences, with less than 25% found just once. In its sample, this clonotype was seen a few times. The chain has TRBV18 and TRBJ1-2; 9 nucleotides agree with TRBD1. This receptor was identified in a woman in her 70s with Graves' ophthalmopathy. The sequenced sample consisted of blood. CDR3 protein: CASSPLGQGDYGYTF. In DNA, the CDR3 is TGTGCCAGCTCACCACTGGGACAGGGTGACTATGGCTACACCTTC.